Listed below are T cell receptor beta chains from one sample, sequenced in a study of T cells in Graves' hyperthyroidism and ophthalmopathy. TCRdb re-called the multiplex PCR reads with MiXCR, one entry per CDR3 protein. The sample lists under 400,000 distinct CDR3 sequences, 15% to 20% occurring once. Sequencing was carried out using blood. All receptors derive from a woman in her fifties or sixties with Graves' hyperthyroidism. Each CDR3 is given with its conserved first and last residue. The order of the fields is J gene, D gene, clone size, V gene, CDR3 DNA, CDR3 protein. D genes are given only for firm matches. Clone size is not always given. Where it is, it says once, few, many or a class for expanded clones.

>TRBJ2-1|.|.|TRBV6-1
TGTGCCAGCGGGAGTGTGGGTCCCAATGAGCAGTTCTTC
CASGSVGPNEQFF
>TRBJ1-3|.|few|TRBV6-1
TGTGCCAGCAGTGGGCAGGGGTACACCATATATTTT
CASSGQGYTIYF
>TRBJ2-1|TRBD1|many|TRBV7-9
TGTGCCACCTCCCCCCGGGACAGCGCCCAGGGCGATGAGCAGTTCTTC
CATSPRDSAQGDEQFF
>TRBJ1-2|.|many|TRBV12-3/TRBV12-4
TGTGCCAGCAGTCGCCCCAGGGGTTCTGGCTACACCTTC
CASSRPRGSGYTF
>TRBJ2-6|.|.|TRBV12-5
TGTGCTAGTGGTGACGTCCCATTCTCTGGGGCCAACGTCCTGACTTTC
CASGDVPFSGANVLTF
>TRBJ2-1|.|many|TRBV7-8
TGTGCCAGCAGCACTGGGACGTTGGAGCAGTTCTTC
CASSTGTLEQFF
>TRBJ1-5|TRBD1|.|TRBV28
TGTGCCAGCAGTGCCCGCACAGGGGGCGGCAATCAGCCCCAGCATTTT
CASSARTGGGNQPQHF
>TRBJ2-5|TRBD2|many|TRBV7-9
TGTGCCAGCAGCTTAGACTTTACTAGCGGGGGAGAGACCCAGTACTTC
CASSLDFTSGGETQYF
>TRBJ2-3|.|few|TRBV18
TGTGCCAGCTCACCTGGAGCGGGCCGGAGAGCTGATACGCAGTATTTT
CASSPGAGRRADTQYF
>TRBJ2-1|.|few|TRBV6-1
TGTGCCAGCAGCTCTCCGAGAGGACTGGACAATGAGCAGTTCTTC
CASSSPRGLDNEQFF
>TRBJ2-2|.|few|TRBV9
TGTGCCAGCAGCGTAGAGAAACTCACCGGGGAGCTGTTTTTT
CASSVEKLTGELFF
>TRBJ2-7|.|.|TRBV30
TGTGCCTGGAGGCACCCTGGACAGTACGAGCAGTACTTC
CAWRHPGQYEQYF
>TRBJ1-2|.|.|TRBV19
TGTGCCAGCAGTCCAGGGGCGTTTGACTATGGCTACACCTTC
CASSPGAFDYGYTF
>TRBJ1-4|.|few|TRBV4-1
TGCGCCAGCAGCCAAGATTCGAGAGGACTGAATGAAAAACTGTTTTTT
CASSQDSRGLNEKLFF
>TRBJ2-1|.|.|TRBV20-1
TGCAGTGCTAGTCCCTCCCCTTTGAATGAGCAGTTCTTC
CSASPSPLNEQFF
>TRBJ2-3|.|many|TRBV2
TGTGCCAGCAGAGGCTTGCTAGAGTATTTT
CASRGLLEYF
>TRBJ1-2|.|many|TRBV2
TGTGCCAGCAGATCGGCCGGGACTCGGAACTATGGCTACACCTTC
CASRSAGTRNYGYTF
>TRBJ2-1|.|once|TRBV30
TGTGCCTGGAGAGACAGCCTCTCCTACAATGAGCAGTTCTTC
CAWRDSLSYNEQFF
>TRBJ1-5|TRBD1|.|TRBV19
TGTGCCAGTAGTATGCAGGGGGCAGGCAATCAGCCCCAGCATTTT
CASSMQGAGNQPQHF
>TRBJ2-3|TRBD2|many|TRBV28
TGTGCCAGCAGTTTCCCTACTAGCGGGAGGCCACCCGGCACAGATACGCAGTATTTT
CASSFPTSGRPPGTDTQYF
>TRBJ2-3|.|.|TRBV4-3
TGCGCCAGCAGCCAAGATTCGGGGAGCACAGATACGCAGTATTTT
CASSQDSGSTDTQYF
>TRBJ1-1|.|few|TRBV3-1
TGTGCCAGCAGCCAAGAAGGAACCATGGAGACTGAAGCTTTCTTT
CASSQEGTMETEAFF
>TRBJ2-1|TRBD2|many|TRBV2
TGTGCCAGCAGTGAAGAGGCCGGGTGGGGGCGGGGGGGACAGAATGAGCAGTTCTTC
CASSEEAGWGRGGQNEQFF
>TRBJ2-2|.|few|TRBV12-3/TRBV12-4
TGTGCCAGCAGTTTTGGTACTACTGACACCGGGGAGCTGTTTTTT
CASSFGTTDTGELFF
>TRBJ1-2|.|few|TRBV7-9
TGTGCCAGCAGCTTAACCGGGAGCGTCTATGGCTACACCTTC
CASSLTGSVYGYTF
>TRBJ2-5|.|many|TRBV11-3
TGTGCCAGCAGCGCCGGGACTTCCTCGGGAGAGACCCAGTACTTC
CASSAGTSSGETQYF
>TRBJ2-3|.|.|TRBV28
TGTGCCAGCGCCCCGCCGTTCGCAACAGATACGCAGTATTTT
CASAPPFATDTQYF